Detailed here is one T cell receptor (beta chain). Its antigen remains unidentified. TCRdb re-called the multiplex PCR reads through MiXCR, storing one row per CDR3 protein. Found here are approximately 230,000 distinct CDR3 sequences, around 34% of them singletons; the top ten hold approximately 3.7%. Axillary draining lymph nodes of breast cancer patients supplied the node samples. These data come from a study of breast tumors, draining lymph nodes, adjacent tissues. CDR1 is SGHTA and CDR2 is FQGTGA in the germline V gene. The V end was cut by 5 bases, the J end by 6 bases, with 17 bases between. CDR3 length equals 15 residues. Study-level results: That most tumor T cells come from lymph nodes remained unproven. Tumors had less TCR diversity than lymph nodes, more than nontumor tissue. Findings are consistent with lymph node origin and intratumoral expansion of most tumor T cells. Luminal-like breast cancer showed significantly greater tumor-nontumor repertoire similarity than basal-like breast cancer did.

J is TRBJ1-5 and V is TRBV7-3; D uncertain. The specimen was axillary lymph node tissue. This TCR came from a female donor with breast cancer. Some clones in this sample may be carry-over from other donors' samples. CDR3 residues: CASSPRLAGGQPQHF. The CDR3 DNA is TGTGCCAGCAGCCCCCGACTAGCGGGCGGTCAGCCCCAGCATTTT.